This T cell receptor (beta chain) was captured by sequencing in a study of blood T cell repertoires in COVID-19. J lost 4 bases, V lost 6 bases, and 8 bases had no gene match. The germline V gene has CDR1 LNHDA and CDR2 SQIVND (reference sequence). The CDR3 sequence is 15 residues long. Assay: immunoSEQ multiplex PCR; the TCRdb copy retains only in-frame clones and omits some. This repertoire shows some 200,000 clones, 75% to 90% found once; its top ten account for over 3%. The sample taken for sequencing was PBMCs or T cells enriched from blood (not recorded which). This sequence joins TRBV19 and TRBJ1-5, with TRBD1 identical over 8 bases. The origin of this receptor is a woman aged 40-49 years with acute COVID-19. DNA of the CDR3: TGTGCCAGTAGCCATGGCAGGGGGCCTAATCAGCCCCAGCATTTT. Translating it yields CASSHGRGPNQPQHF.